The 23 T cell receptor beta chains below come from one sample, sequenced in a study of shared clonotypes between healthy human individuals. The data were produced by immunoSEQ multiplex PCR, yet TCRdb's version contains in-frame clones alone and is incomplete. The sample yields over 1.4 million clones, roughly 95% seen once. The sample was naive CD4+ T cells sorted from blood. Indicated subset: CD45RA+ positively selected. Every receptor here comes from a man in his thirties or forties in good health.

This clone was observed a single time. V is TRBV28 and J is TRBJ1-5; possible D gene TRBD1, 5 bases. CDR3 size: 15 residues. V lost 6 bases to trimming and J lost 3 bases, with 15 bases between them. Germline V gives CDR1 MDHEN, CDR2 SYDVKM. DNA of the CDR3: TGTGCCAGCAGACTCCCTACAGGTTCCAATCAGCCCCAGCATTTT. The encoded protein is CASRLPTGSNQPQHF.

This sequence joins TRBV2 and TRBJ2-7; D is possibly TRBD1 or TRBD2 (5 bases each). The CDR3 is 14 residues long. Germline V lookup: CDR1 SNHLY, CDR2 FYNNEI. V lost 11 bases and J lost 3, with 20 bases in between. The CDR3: CAGAGTRKIYEQYF. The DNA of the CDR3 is TGTGCCGGCGCCGGGACCCGGAAAATCTACGAGCAGTACTTC. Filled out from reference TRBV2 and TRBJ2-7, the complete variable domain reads EPEVTQTPSHQVTQMGQEVILRCVPISNHLYFYWYRQILGQKVEFLVSFYNNEISEKSEIFDDQFSVERPDGSNFTLKIRSTKLEDSAMYFCAGAGTRKIYEQYFGPGTRLTVT.

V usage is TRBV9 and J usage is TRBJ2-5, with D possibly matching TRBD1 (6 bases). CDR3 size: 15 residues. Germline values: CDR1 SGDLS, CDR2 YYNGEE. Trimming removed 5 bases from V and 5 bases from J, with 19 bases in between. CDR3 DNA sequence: TGTGCCAGCAGTTCAGAGGGACAACCAAGTGAGACCCAGTACTTC. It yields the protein CASSSEGQPSETQYF.

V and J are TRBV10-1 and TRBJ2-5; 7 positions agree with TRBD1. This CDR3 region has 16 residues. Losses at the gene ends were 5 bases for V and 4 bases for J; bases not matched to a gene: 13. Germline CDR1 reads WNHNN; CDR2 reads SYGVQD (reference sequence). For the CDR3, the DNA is TGCGCCAGCAGTAAATCCAACTCAGGGGGAATAGAGACCCAGTACTTC. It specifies CASSKSNSGGIETQYF.

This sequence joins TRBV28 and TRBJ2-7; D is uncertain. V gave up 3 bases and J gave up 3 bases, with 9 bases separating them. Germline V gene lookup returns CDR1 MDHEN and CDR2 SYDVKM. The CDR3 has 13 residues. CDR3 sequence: CASSLYGDYEQYF. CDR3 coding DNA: TGTGCCAGCAGTTTGTACGGAGACTACGAGCAGTACTTC.

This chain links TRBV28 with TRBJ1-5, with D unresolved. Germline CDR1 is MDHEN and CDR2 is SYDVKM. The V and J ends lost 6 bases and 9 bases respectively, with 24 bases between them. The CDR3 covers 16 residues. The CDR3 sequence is CASRTLWGMGRSPQHF. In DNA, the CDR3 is TGTGCCAGCAGGACTCTGTGGGGTATGGGGAGGTCGCCCCAGCATTTT.

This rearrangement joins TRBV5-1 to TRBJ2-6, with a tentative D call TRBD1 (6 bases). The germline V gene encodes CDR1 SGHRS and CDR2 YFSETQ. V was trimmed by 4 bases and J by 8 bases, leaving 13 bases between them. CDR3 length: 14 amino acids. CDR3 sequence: CASSIGTPSNVLTF. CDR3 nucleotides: TGCGCCAGCAGCATTGGGACACCCTCCAACGTCCTGACTTTC.

The CDR3 DNA follows: TGTGCCAGCAGCTTGGTCCCAGGGGGATCGAACACCGGGGAGCTGTTTTTT. This gives the protein CASSLVPGGSNTGELFF. The chain joins TRBV5-4 to TRBJ2-2; 7 bases agree with TRBD1. Germline CDR1 reads SGHNT; CDR2 reads YYREEE (reference sequence). The ends lost 0 bases at V and 0 bases at J; junction bases unmatched: 5. This CDR3 has 17 residues.

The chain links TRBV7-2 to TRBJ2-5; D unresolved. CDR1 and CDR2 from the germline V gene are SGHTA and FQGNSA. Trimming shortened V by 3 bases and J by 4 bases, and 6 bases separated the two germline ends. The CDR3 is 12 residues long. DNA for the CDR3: TGTGCCAGCAGCTTCCCGGGAGAGACCCAGTACTTC. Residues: CASSFPGETQYF.

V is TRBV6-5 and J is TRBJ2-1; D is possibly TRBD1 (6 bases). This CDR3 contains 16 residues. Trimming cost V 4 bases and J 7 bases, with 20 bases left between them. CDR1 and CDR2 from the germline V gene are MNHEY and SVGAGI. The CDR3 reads CASSSPQGSGPNEQFF. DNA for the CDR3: TGTGCCAGCAGTTCCCCCCAGGGGAGTGGCCCTAATGAGCAGTTCTTC.

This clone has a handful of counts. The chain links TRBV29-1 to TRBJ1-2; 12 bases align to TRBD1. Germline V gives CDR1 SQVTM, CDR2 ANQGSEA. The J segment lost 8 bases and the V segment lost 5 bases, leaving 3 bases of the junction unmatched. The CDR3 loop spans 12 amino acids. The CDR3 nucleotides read TGCAGCGTTTGGGGACAGGGGGCAGGCTACACCTTC. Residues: CSVWGQGAGYTF.

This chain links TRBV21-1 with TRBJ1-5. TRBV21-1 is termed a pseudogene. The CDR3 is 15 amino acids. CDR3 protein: CASSKAVDSNQPQHF. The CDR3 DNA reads TGTGCCAGCAGCAAAGCAGTAGATAGCAATCAGCCCCAGCATTTT.

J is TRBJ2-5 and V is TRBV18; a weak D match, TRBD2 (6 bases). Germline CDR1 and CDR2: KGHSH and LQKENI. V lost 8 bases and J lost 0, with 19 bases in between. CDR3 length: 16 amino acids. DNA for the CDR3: TGTGCCAGCACCATTAGTGTTAGCGGCTACCAAGAGACCCAGTACTTC. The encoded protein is CASTISVSGYQETQYF.

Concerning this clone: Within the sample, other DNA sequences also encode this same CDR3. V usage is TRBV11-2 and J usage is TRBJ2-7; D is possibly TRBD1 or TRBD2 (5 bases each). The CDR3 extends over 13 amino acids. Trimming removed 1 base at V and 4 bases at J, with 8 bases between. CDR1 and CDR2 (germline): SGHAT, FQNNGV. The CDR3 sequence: CASSLAGAYEQYF. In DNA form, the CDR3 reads TGTGCCAGCAGCTTAGCCGGGGCGTACGAGCAGTACTTC. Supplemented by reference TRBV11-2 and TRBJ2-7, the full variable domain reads EAGVAQSPRYKIIEKRQSVAFWCNPISGHATLYWYQQILGQGPKLLIQFQNNGVVDDSQLPKDRFSAERLKGVDSTLKIQPAKLEDSAVYLCASSLAGAYEQYFGPGTRLTVT.

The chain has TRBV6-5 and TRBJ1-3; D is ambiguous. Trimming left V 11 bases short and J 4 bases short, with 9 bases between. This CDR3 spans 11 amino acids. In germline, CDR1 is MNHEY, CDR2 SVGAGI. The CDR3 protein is CASTVGNTIYF. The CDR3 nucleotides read TGTGCCTCGACGGTGGGAAACACCATATATTTT.

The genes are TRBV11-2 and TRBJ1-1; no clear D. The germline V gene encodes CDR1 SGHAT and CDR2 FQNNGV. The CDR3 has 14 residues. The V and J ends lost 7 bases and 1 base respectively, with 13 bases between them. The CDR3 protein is CASTKRAGNTEAFF. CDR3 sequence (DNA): TGTGCCAGCACCAAACGGGCAGGGAACACTGAAGCTTTCTTT. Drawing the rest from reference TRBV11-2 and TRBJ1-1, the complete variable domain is EAGVAQSPRYKIIEKRQSVAFWCNPISGHATLYWYQQILGQGPKLLIQFQNNGVVDDSQLPKDRFSAERLKGVDSTLKIQPAKLEDSAVYLCASTKRAGNTEAFFGQGTRLTVV.

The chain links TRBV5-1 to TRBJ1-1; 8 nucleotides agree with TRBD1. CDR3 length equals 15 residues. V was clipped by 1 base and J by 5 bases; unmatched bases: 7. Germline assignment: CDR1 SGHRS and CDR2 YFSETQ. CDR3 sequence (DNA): TGCGCCAGCAGCTTGTCAGCAGGGGGCTTTACTGAAGCTTTCTTT. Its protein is CASSLSAGGFTEAFF.

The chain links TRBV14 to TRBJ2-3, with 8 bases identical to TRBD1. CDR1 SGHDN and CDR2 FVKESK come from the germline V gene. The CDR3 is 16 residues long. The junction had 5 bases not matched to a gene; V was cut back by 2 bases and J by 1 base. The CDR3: CASSQKQGVGTDTQYF. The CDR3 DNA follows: TGTGCCAGCAGCCAAAAACAGGGGGTCGGCACAGATACGCAGTATTTT.

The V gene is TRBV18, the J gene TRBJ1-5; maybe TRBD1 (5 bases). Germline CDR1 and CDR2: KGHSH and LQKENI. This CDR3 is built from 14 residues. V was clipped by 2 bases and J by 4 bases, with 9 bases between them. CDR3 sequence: CASSPAAGNQPQHF. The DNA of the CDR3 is TGTGCCAGCTCACCAGCCGCAGGGAATCAGCCCCAGCATTTT. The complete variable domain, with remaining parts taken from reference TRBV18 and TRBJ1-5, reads NAGVMQNPRHLVRRRGQEARLRCSPMKGHSHVYWYRQLPEEGLKFMVYLQKENIIDESGMPKERFSAEFPKEGPSILRIQQVVRGDSAAYFCASSPAAGNQPQHFGDGTRLSIL.

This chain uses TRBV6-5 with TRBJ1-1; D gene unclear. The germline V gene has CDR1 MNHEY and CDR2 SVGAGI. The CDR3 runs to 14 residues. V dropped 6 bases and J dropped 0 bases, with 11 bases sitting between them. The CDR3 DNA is TGTGCCAGCAGCGCCGGGCCTCTGAACACTGAAGCTTTCTTT. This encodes CASSAGPLNTEAFF.

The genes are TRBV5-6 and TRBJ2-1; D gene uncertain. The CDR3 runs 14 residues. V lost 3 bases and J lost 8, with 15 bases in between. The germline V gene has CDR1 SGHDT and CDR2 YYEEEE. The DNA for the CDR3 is TGTGCCAGCAGCTCGCCCGACTTTGGCGATGAGCAGTTCTTC. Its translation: CASSSPDFGDEQFF. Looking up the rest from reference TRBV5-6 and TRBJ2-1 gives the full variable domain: DAGVTQSPTHLIKTRGQQVTLRCSPKSGHDTVSWYQQALGQGPQFIFQYYEEEERQRGNFPDRFSGHQFPNYSSELNVNALLLGDSALYLCASSSPDFGDEQFFGPGTRLTVL.

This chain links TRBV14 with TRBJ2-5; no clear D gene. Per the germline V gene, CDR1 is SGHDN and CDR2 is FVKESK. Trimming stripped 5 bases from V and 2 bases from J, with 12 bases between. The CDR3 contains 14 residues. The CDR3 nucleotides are TGTGCCAGCAGCTCCACGGGCAAGCAAGAGACCCAGTACTTC. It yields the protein CASSSTGKQETQYF.

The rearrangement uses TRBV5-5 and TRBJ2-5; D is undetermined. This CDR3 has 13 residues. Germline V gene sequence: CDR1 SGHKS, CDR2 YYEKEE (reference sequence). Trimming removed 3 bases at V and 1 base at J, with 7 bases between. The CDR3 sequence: CASSSIPQETQYF. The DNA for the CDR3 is TGTGCCAGCAGCTCAATACCCCAAGAGACCCAGTACTTC. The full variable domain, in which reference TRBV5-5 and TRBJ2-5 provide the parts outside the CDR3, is DAGVTQSPTHLIKTRGQQVTLRCSPISGHKSVSWYQQVLGQGPQFIFQYYEKEERGRGNFPDRFSARQFPNYSSELNVNALLLGDSALYLCASSSIPQETQYFGPGTRLLVL.